This section outlines one T cell receptor beta chain sequence together with its context. In the original workflow: Reference gene primer amplification gave nucleated cell count estimates. Using immunoSEQ multiplex PCR, the repertoire was profiled, and TCRdb retains in-frame clones only, with some absent. That table is the source of V, J and clone size, and D and trimming were worked out from the DNA. Of more than 250,000 clones listed, about 87% are singletons. The data were taken from a study of blood T cell repertoires in COVID-19. For the study at large: Sample material is recorded as cDNA or gDNA derived from T cells, B-cell-depleted T cells, or PBMCs.

Germline lookup yields CDR1 ENHRY and CDR2 SYGVKD. The length of the CDR3 is 13 residues. Trimming took 5 bases from V and 5 from J, leaving 10 bases between them. Individuals aged about 18 to 95 years were recruited from fewer than 30 US areas. Self-reported history from a screening survey and questionnaire set each donor's cohort. J is TRBJ1-5 and V is TRBV10-3, with a tentative D call TRBD1 (6 bases). The TCR was taken from a woman in her forties with acute COVID-19. The specimen was PBMCs or T cells enriched from blood (not recorded which). CDR3 protein: CAISRSGDQPQHF. The CDR3 DNA is TGTGCCATCAGTAGGTCAGGGGATCAGCCCCAGCATTTT.